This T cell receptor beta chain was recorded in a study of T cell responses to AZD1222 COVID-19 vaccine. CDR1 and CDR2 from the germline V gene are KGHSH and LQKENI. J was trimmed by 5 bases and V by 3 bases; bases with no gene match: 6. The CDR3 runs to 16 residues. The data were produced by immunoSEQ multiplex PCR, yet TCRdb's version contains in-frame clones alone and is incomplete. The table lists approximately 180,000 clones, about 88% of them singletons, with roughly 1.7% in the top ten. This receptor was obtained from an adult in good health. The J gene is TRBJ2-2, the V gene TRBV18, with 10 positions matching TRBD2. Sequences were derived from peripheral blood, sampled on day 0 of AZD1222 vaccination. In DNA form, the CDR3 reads TGTGCCAGCTCACCTATAGCGGGAGGAGAAACCGGGGAGCTGTTTTTT. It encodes CASSPIAGGETGELFF.